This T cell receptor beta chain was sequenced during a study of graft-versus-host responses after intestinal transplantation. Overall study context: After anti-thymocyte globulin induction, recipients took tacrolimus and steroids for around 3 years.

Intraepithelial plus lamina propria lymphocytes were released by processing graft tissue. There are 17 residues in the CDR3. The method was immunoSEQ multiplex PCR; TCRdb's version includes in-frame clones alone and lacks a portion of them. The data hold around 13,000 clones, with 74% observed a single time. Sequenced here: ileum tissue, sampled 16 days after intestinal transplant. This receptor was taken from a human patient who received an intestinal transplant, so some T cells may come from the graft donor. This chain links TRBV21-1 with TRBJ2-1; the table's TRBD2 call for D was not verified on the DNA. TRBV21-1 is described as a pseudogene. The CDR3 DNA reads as TGTGCCAGCAGCAAAGTCCCTAGCGGGAGGGTTGACAATGAGCAGTTCTTC. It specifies CASSKVPSGRVDNEQFF.